These 29 T cell receptor beta chains originate from one sample sequenced in a study of blood T cells in healthy people across ages. Together with a sample-barcoded 5' primer, a J-beta primer mix was included in a second PCR lasting roughly 6 to 12 cycles. One entry per CDR3 protein results from TCRdb running MiXCR on the 5' RACE reads. The sample shows fewer than 2,000,000 distinct CDR3 sequences, 30% to 40% of them seen only once. Sequenced input: blood. The receptor set was obtained from a human donor in good health.

The chain employs TRBV29-1 and TRBJ2-3; TRBD2 agrees at 9 bases. Losses at the gene ends were 8 bases for V and 2 bases for J; bases not matched to a gene: 8. This CDR3 is built from 14 residues. Germline V CDR1 and CDR2: SQVTM, ANQGSEA. The CDR3 protein is CSSRGGATTDTQYF. CDR3 nucleotide sequence: TGCAGCTCCCGCGGGGGGGCGACCACAGATACGCAGTATTTT.

V gene TRBV7-9 combines with J gene TRBJ2-7, with 8 bases aligning to TRBD1. The CDR3 consists of 16 residues. After removal of 5 bases from V and 3 bases from J, the junction contained 12 bases not matched to a gene. CDR1 is SEHNR and CDR2 is FQNEAQ in the germline V gene (reference sequence). The CDR3 bases are TGTGCCAGCAGCCCACGGACAGGGCAGCACGGCTACGAGCAGTACTTC. This encodes CASSPRTGQHGYEQYF.

The chain links TRBV4-2 to TRBJ2-4, with 9 bases matching TRBD1. Trimming took 1 base from V and 7 from J; bases not matched to a gene: 2. The CDR3 totals 14 residues. Germline V lookup: CDR1 LGHNA, CDR2 YNFKEQ. Here the CDR3 DNA reads TGTGCCAGCAGCCAAGCGGACAGGGGCAACATTCAGTACTTC. Protein product: CASSQADRGNIQYF.

V gene TRBV15 combines with J gene TRBJ1-2, with a tentative D call TRBD1 (6 bases). V was pared by 1 base and J by 6 bases, with 18 bases between. Germline CDR1 reads LNHNV; CDR2 reads YYDKDF (reference sequence). CDR3 size: 16 residues. This chain's CDR3 is CATSRASQGPSDGYTF. Written as DNA, the CDR3 is TGTGCCACCAGCAGAGCGTCCCAGGGGCCCTCGGATGGCTACACCTTC.

This rearrangement joins TRBV4-3 to TRBJ1-2, with D possibly TRBD1 on 5 matching bases. Germline CDR1 LGHNA, CDR2 YSLEER. Trimming shortened V by 3 bases and J by 2 bases, and 16 bases separated the two germline ends. The CDR3 runs to 16 residues. The CDR3 DNA sequence: TGCGCCAGCAGCCATCAATTGGGGCACCGCAACTATGGCTACACCTTC. Its protein is CASSHQLGHRNYGYTF.

The chain uses TRBV6-2 or TRBV6-3 and TRBJ1-1; possibly TRBD1 for D (5 bases). The V end was cut by 5 bases, the J end by 8 bases, with 9 bases between. CDR1 is MNHEY, CDR2 SVGEGT, per germline. This CDR3 spans 11 amino acids. The CDR3 DNA reads as TGTGCCAGCAGTCACGGGGGGGAAGCTTTCTTT. This gives the protein CASSHGGEAFF.

This rearrangement joins TRBV2 to TRBJ2-3; D is unresolved. This CDR3 has 14 residues. Trimming removed 3 bases at V and 0 bases at J, with 7 bases between. Germline V CDR1 and CDR2: SNHLY, FYNNEI. The CDR3 DNA follows: TGTGCCAGCAGTGATATTCTAAGCACAGATACGCAGTATTTT. The encoded protein is CASSDILSTDTQYF.

The rearrangement joins TRBV5-1 to TRBJ2-1; D not certain. Trimming pared 0 bases from V and 10 bases from J, leaving 8 bases between. This CDR3 has 12 amino acids. The V gene's germline CDR1 is SGHRS and CDR2 YFSETQ. Written as DNA, the CDR3 is TGCGCCAGCAGCTTGGACTCTTGGGAGCAGTTCTTC. It encodes CASSLDSWEQFF.

This clonotype was recorded many times. The junction does not match germline at one end; this may be a read error. V and J are TRBV5-1 and TRBJ2-1; D possibly corresponds to TRBD2 (6 bases). This CDR3 spans 16 amino acids. Germline V gives CDR1 SGHRS, CDR2 YFSETQ. Here the CDR3 reads CASSLDIGTAYNEQFF. Written as DNA, the CDR3 is TGTGCCAGCAGCTTAGATATAGGGACTGCTTACAATGAGCAGTTCTTC.

The rearrangement joins TRBV6-5 to TRBJ2-1; D not resolved. The CDR3 consists of 12 residues. Germline loops: CDR1 MNHEY, CDR2 SVGAGI. With 2 bases removed from V and 7 bases from J, the gap between germline ends came to 6 bases. CDR3 DNA sequence: TGTGCCAGCAGTTACAAGGAGAATGAGCAGTTCTTC. It encodes CASSYKENEQFF.

The CDR3: CASSSRGGGTSYNEQFF. DNA of the CDR3: TGTGCCAGCAGCTCTAGGGGCGGGGGCACATCCTACAATGAGCAGTTCTTC. The chain is built from TRBV7-3 and TRBJ2-1; D is perhaps TRBD2 (7 bases). Germline values: CDR1 SGHTA, CDR2 FQGTGA. Trimming left V 4 bases short and J 1 base short, with 17 bases between. This CDR3 comprises 17 residues.

The chain joins TRBV27 to TRBJ2-3, with TRBD1 identical over 9 bases. V dropped 6 bases and J dropped 5; count of bases not matched to a gene: 6. CDR1 is MNHEY, CDR2 SMNVEV, per germline (reference sequence). CDR3 length equals 14 residues. CDR3 loop: CASSPQGAIDTQYF. CDR3 nucleotides: TGTGCCAGCAGCCCACAGGGGGCTATAGATACGCAGTATTTT.

J is TRBJ1-2 and V is TRBV28; D not resolved. The V gene lost 8 bases and the J gene lost 4 bases, with 11 bases spanning the gap. This CDR3 contains 12 residues. Germline V gives CDR1 MDHEN, CDR2 SYDVKM. The CDR3 reads CASYRVGYGYTF. The CDR3 nucleotides are TGTGCCAGCTATAGGGTCGGCTATGGCTACACCTTC.

This clonotype was detected a few times. DNA of the CDR3: TGCAGCGTCAGGGGGGGACAGGGGGATTCTGGGGCCAACGTCCTGACTTTC. Its translation is CSVRGGQGDSGANVLTF. The rearrangement uses TRBV29-1 and TRBJ2-6; 11 bases agree with TRBD1. The CDR3 runs to 17 residues. The germline CDR1 and CDR2 sequences are SQVTM and ANQGSEA. J gave up 1 base and V 6 bases, and 8 bases lay outside the gene matches.

This clonotype appeared once. This rearrangement joins TRBV10-3 to TRBJ2-5; 9 nucleotides match TRBD1. The end of the DNA is better explained by TRBJ2-7, so the J call may be wrong. CDR1 is ENHRY, CDR2 SYGVKD, per germline. The CDR3 is made up of 12 amino acids. The CDR3 sequence: CAIRTQGAEQYF. The CDR3 nucleotides are TGTGCCATCAGGACACAGGGGGCCGAGCAGTACTTC.

Only a few counts were recorded for this clonotype. J is TRBJ1-2 and V is TRBV9; D is uncertain. This CDR3 is 16 amino acids long. Germline CDR1 is SGDLS and CDR2 is YYNGEE. Trimming took off 4 bases at V and 1 base at J, with 17 bases between the two ends. The CDR3 spells CASSLLDGGDNYGYTF. The CDR3 coding sequence is TGTGCCAGCAGCCTCTTGGACGGTGGGGATAACTATGGCTACACCTTC.

This clonotype was detected only a few times. The chain is built from TRBV4-1 and TRBJ1-1, with D perhaps TRBD1 (5 bases). The CDR3 extends over 16 amino acids. Germline V gene sequence: CDR1 MGHRA, CDR2 YSYEKL. V was clipped by 4 bases and J by 4 bases, with 19 bases between them. The CDR3 loop reads CASSPPNEGMFTEAFF. The DNA of the CDR3 is TGCGCCAGCAGCCCCCCGAACGAGGGGATGTTCACTGAAGCTTTCTTT.

This rearrangement joins TRBV4-3 to TRBJ2-1; D perhaps matches TRBD2 (5 bases). Germline V lookup: CDR1 LGHNA, CDR2 YSLEER. Trimming shortened V by 1 base and J by 8 bases, and 18 bases separated the two germline ends. The CDR3 runs 16 residues. Here the CDR3 DNA reads TGCGCCAGCAGCCAAGCACTAGTAACCCCGAGGGATGAGCAGTTCTTC. The encoded protein is CASSQALVTPRDEQFF.

This clonotype was found a few times. The chain couples TRBV20-1 to TRBJ1-6; 7 bases map to TRBD1. The junction had 4 bases not matched to a gene; V was cut back by 5 bases and J by 0 bases. CDR1 and CDR2 (germline): DFQATT, SNEGSKA (reference sequence). This CDR3 has 15 amino acids. The CDR3 DNA reads as TGCAGTGCTTTGGACAGGAGCTCCTATAATTCACCCCTCCACTTT. Encoded protein: CSALDRSSYNSPLHF.

The CDR3 DNA sequence: TGTGCCAGCAGTCCCCTGGGGTACTTCTCCTACGAGCAGTACTTC. Protein: CASSPLGYFSYEQYF. The chain recombines TRBV12-3 or TRBV12-4 with TRBJ2-7; D not certain. CDR3 length: 15 residues. V lost 5 bases to trimming and J lost 0 bases, with 14 bases between them.

The chain joins TRBV9 to TRBJ2-5; no definite D call. The V end was cut by 0 bases, the J end by 7 bases, with 10 bases between. This CDR3 spans 13 amino acids. CDR1 and CDR2 (germline): SGDLS, YYNGEE. The CDR3 DNA is TGTGCCAGCAGCGTAGGTGGTAGTGCGACCCAGTACTTC. It yields the protein CASSVGGSATQYF.

This clonotype was detected only a few times. Sequence at one end of the junction differs from germline and may be a read error. The V and J genes are TRBV7-3 and TRBJ1-1; maybe TRBD1 (5 bases). Germline V gene lookup returns CDR1 SGHTA and CDR2 FQGTGA. The CDR3 length is 14 residues. The CDR3 reads CAGSEGSGGTEAFF. In nucleotides, the CDR3 is TGTGCCGGCAGCGAGGGTAGCGGGGGGACTGAAGCTTTCTTT.

The chain uses TRBV7-3 and TRBJ1-2; D is possibly TRBD1 (6 bases). V gave up 2 bases and J gave up 5 bases, with 15 bases separating them. The length of the CDR3 is 15 residues. Germline V CDR1 and CDR2: SGHTA, FQGTGA. CDR3 DNA sequence: TGTGCCAGCAGCTTATCTGCGGGGGCTAGGTATGGCTACACCTTC. Translated: CASSLSAGARYGYTF.

This clonotype has a single count. The chain is built from TRBV20-1 and TRBJ1-6; TRBD1 agrees at 9 bases. V shed 2 bases and J 7 bases; nucleotides not matched to a gene: 6. This CDR3 region has 15 residues. CDR1 is DFQATT and CDR2 is SNEGSKA in the germline V gene (reference sequence). CDR3 amino acids: CSARSGGQGNSPLHF. As DNA, the CDR3 is TGCAGTGCTAGATCTGGGGGACAGGGAAATTCACCCCTCCACTTT.

This clonotype was seen more than once but under ten times. The chain uses TRBV20-1 and TRBJ1-1; D gene uncertain. Trimming took off 6 bases at V and 11 bases at J, with 16 bases between the two ends. Germline loops: CDR1 DFQATT, CDR2 SNEGSKA (reference sequence). This CDR3 has 11 amino acids. The CDR3 bases are TGCAGTGCCGGTTCGATCCCGTCGGCTTTCTTT. Translation gives CSAGSIPSAFF.

This clonotype was detected only a few times. DNA for the CDR3: TGCAGTGCTAGTCCTGCTGGGGGCTATGGCTACACCTTC. Encoded protein: CSASPAGGYGYTF. The V gene is TRBV20-1, the J gene TRBJ1-2; a weak D match, TRBD1 (5 bases). Germline CDR1 DFQATT, CDR2 SNEGSKA (reference sequence). The CDR3 is made up of 13 amino acids. V shed 3 bases and J shed 4 bases, with 12 bases lying between them.

The rearrangement uses TRBV6-1 and TRBJ1-1; possibly TRBD1 for D (5 bases). This CDR3 is 13 amino acids long. Trimming pared 5 bases from V and 7 bases from J, leaving 14 bases between. Germline V gene data show CDR1 as MNHNS and CDR2 as SASEGT. The CDR3 bases are TGTGCCAGCAGTACCCCGGGGGGTTATGAAGCTTTCTTT. Translating gives CASSTPGGYEAFF.

The chain links TRBV29-1 to TRBJ1-1; no clear D gene. The CDR3 length is 11 residues. CDR1 and CDR2 from the germline V gene are SQVTM and ANQGSEA. V gave up 5 bases and J gave up 0 bases, with 4 bases separating them. The DNA for the CDR3 is TGCAGCGTTTCCATGAACACTGAAGCTTTCTTT. It is translated as CSVSMNTEAFF.

The chain employs TRBV28 and TRBJ1-1; the D gene is possibly TRBD1 (6 bases). V was cut by 5 bases and J by 4 bases, with 17 bases left in between. CDR3 size: 15 residues. The germline V gene encodes CDR1 MDHEN and CDR2 SYDVKM. The CDR3 DNA sequence: TGTGCCAGCAGTCTCAGGGGCCGGATGGGCACTGAAGCTTTCTTT. Translating it yields CASSLRGRMGTEAFF.